The next 9 T cell receptor beta chains were all read from a single sample in a study of blood T cell repertoires in COVID-19. TCRdb's copy holds only in-frame clones and misses some; the assay was immunoSEQ multiplex PCR. The table records some 350,000 clones, 88% of them present only once. Source material: peripheral blood. These receptors all come from a woman aged 70-85 years with COVID-19, enrolled during active disease.

On this clone: The same CDR3 arises from other DNA sequences in this sample as well. The chain employs TRBV2 and TRBJ1-2; D is ambiguous. This CDR3 region has 13 residues. Trimming took off 3 bases at V and 3 bases at J, with 8 bases between the two ends. Germline V CDR1 and CDR2: SNHLY, FYNNEI. CDR3 sequence: CASSDNRDYGYTF. The CDR3 nucleotides are TGTGCCAGCAGTGACAACCGAGACTATGGCTACACCTTC.

The chain recombines TRBV30 with TRBJ1-6; 7 bases line up with TRBD1. CDR3 length: 15 residues. The J segment lost 6 bases and the V segment lost 4 bases, leaving 9 bases of the junction unmatched. CDR1 is GTSNPN and CDR2 is SVGIG in the germline V gene (reference sequence). The CDR3 DNA reads as TGTGCCTGGAAGGAGGGGGCCCCTTTTAATTCACCCCTCCACTTT. Its translation: CAWKEGAPFNSPLHF.

The chain couples TRBV2 to TRBJ1-2, with TRBD1 matching over 10 bases. This CDR3 spans 17 amino acids. Germline V gives CDR1 SNHLY, CDR2 FYNNEI. The V and J ends lost 7 bases and 5 bases, in that order; junction bases with no gene match: 16. CDR3 in amino acids: CASNPLGQGPPFYGYTF. The CDR3 nucleotides read TGTGCCAGCAATCCGTTGGGACAGGGGCCTCCATTTTATGGCTACACCTTC.

The chain has TRBV7-9 and TRBJ1-3, with a tentative D call TRBD1 (5 bases). This CDR3 spans 14 amino acids. Germline V CDR1 and CDR2: SEHNR, FQNEAQ (reference sequence). V was clipped by 3 bases and J by 8 bases, with 14 bases between them. CDR3 sequence (DNA): TGTGCCAGCAGCTTTCAAAGGGGTCGGGACACCATATATTTT. This translates into CASSFQRGRDTIYF.

V and J are TRBV24-1 and TRBJ1-2, with no clear D. Germline V lookup: CDR1 KGHDR, CDR2 SFDVKD. V shed 7 bases and J shed 6 bases, with 5 bases lying between them. This CDR3 is built from 10 residues. CDR3 coding DNA: TGTGCCACCAGCCGTAATGGCTACACCTTC. The encoded protein is CATSRNGYTF.

The V call is TRBV9, the J call TRBJ2-1; D is ambiguous. Germline values: CDR1 SGDLS, CDR2 YYNGEE. This CDR3 is built from 11 residues. Trimming shortened V by 3 bases and J by 5 bases, and 3 bases separated the two germline ends. CDR3 sequence: CASSANNEQFF. CDR3 DNA sequence: TGTGCCAGCAGCGCCAACAATGAGCAGTTCTTC.

The chain uses TRBV11-2 and TRBJ2-1, with D hard to call. V was cut by 3 bases and J by 3 bases, with 21 bases left in between. The CDR3 length is 18 residues. Germline loops: CDR1 SGHAT, CDR2 FQNNGV. This chain's CDR3 is CASSFVPQTRSHYNEQFF. DNA for the CDR3: TGTGCCAGCAGCTTCGTTCCTCAGACTCGATCACACTACAATGAGCAGTTCTTC.

The chain combines TRBV4-1 with TRBJ1-4; 12 positions agree with TRBD1. This CDR3 has 17 amino acids. The germline gives CDR1 MGHRA, CDR2 YSYEKL. J was trimmed by 7 bases and V by 7 bases; bases with no gene match: 13. The CDR3 sequence: CASTPQLGTGGGEKLFF. The CDR3 DNA follows: TGCGCCAGCACCCCCCAGTTGGGGACAGGGGGCGGTGAAAAACTGTTTTTT.

This chain uses TRBV19 with TRBJ2-7; D gene unclear. V was pared by 9 bases and J by 1 base, with 13 bases between. The CDR3 has 13 residues. In germline, CDR1 is LNHDA, CDR2 SQIVND (reference sequence). CDR3 coding DNA: TGTGCCAGCCGACATCCAAGGTCCTACGAGCAGTACTTC. Its protein product is CASRHPRSYEQYF.